One sample yielded the 19 T cell receptor beta chains listed below, sequenced in a study of read filtering for tumor transcriptome and immune sequencing. The library was built from roughly 400 ng RNA with molecular barcoded adaptors for alpha/delta and beta/gamma chains. A single record per CDR3 protein comes from TCRdb applying MiXCR to the reads. Of more than 55,000 distinct CDR3 sequences in the sample, 20% to 25% were seen once. The sequencing input was a population of CD138-negative cells sorted from bone marrow. These receptors were taken from a donor at least 40 years old with multiple myeloma.

This clonotype was seen at least ten times. This chain uses TRBV19 with TRBJ1-1, with D unclear. CDR1 and CDR2 from the germline V gene are LNHDA and SQIVND (reference sequence). The length of the CDR3 is 13 residues. The V end was cut by 3 bases, the J end by 3 bases, with 8 bases between. CDR3 in DNA: TGTGCCAGTAGTATGGTAAGGGACACTGAAGCTTTCTTT. This codes for CASSMVRDTEAFF.

This clonotype was recorded at least ten times. The rearrangement joins TRBV3-1 to TRBJ2-1; D unclear. Trimming pared 1 base from V and 5 bases from J, leaving 15 bases between. This CDR3 contains 16 residues. The V gene's germline CDR1 is LGHDT and CDR2 YNNKEL (reference sequence). The chain's CDR3 is CASSQVARPSNNEQFF. The DNA of the CDR3 is TGTGCCAGCAGCCAAGTTGCTAGACCCTCTAACAATGAGCAGTTCTTC.

The V and J genes are TRBV6-6 and TRBJ2-3; D unclear. V was trimmed by 6 bases and J by 3 bases, leaving 16 bases between them. The germline CDR1 and CDR2 sequences are MNHNY and SVGAGI (reference sequence). The CDR3 has 15 amino acids. As DNA, the CDR3 is TGTGCCAGCAGACCCGGACGCACGAAAACAGATACGCAGTATTTT. Translated: CASRPGRTKTDTQYF.

This clonotype was recorded a few times. This chain links TRBV14 with TRBJ1-1; no clear D gene. The length of the CDR3 is 13 residues. The V end lost 0 bases, the J end lost 10 bases, and 12 bases lay between the germline ends. Germline CDR1 SGHDN, CDR2 FVKESK. CDR3 region: CASSQDREGGAFF. The CDR3 coding sequence is TGTGCCAGCAGCCAAGATCGGGAGGGAGGAGCTTTCTTT.

The rearrangement joins TRBV12-3 or TRBV12-4 to TRBJ2-2; D call uncertain. The CDR3 runs to 13 residues. The V gene lost 6 bases and the J gene lost 4 bases, with 9 bases spanning the gap. The CDR3 protein is CASSPATTGELFF. The CDR3 nucleotides are TGTGCCAGCAGCCCAGCCACCACCGGGGAGCTGTTTTTT.

As regards this clonotype: A much larger clone differs by one base, so this may be a read error. This chain joins TRBV11-2 and TRBJ2-2; weak D call: TRBD2 (5 bases). This CDR3 contains 16 residues. Germline V gives CDR1 SGHAT, CDR2 FQNNGV. V lost 5 bases and J lost 4, with 17 bases in between. CDR3 sequence (DNA): TGTGCCAGCAGCGGTTTGAGGGTCAAAAGCACCGGGGAGCTGTTTTTT. Translating gives CASSGLRVKSTGELFF.

This clonotype has a count of ten or more. V is TRBV7-8 and J is TRBJ2-1; TRBD2 matches 8 bases. Germline V gene sequence: CDR1 SGHVS, CDR2 FQNEAQ. The CDR3 has 16 residues. The ends lost 3 bases at V and 0 bases at J; junction bases unmatched: 4. CDR3 loop: CASSFVAGYSYNEQFF. The CDR3 DNA reads TGTGCCAGCAGCTTCGTAGCGGGATACTCCTACAATGAGCAGTTCTTC.

This clonotype was seen more than once but under ten times. The rearrangement uses TRBV12-3 or TRBV12-4 and TRBJ1-3; D uncertain. Trimming left V 6 bases short and J 5 bases short, with 14 bases between. The CDR3 has 14 amino acids. This CDR3 reads CASSPSWGRNTIYF. DNA of the CDR3: TGTGCCAGCAGCCCCTCCTGGGGTCGAAACACCATATATTTT.

The sample holds many counts of this clonotype. The V and J genes are TRBV10-3 and TRBJ2-6; 10 bases map to TRBD1. After removal of 6 bases from V and 3 bases from J, the junction contained 8 bases not matched to a gene. Germline V gene sequence: CDR1 ENHRY, CDR2 SYGVKD. The CDR3 is 17 residues long. The CDR3 DNA follows: TGTGCCATCAGCTCCCGGGACAGGGGAATTGGGGCCAACGTCCTGACTTTC. It encodes CAISSRDRGIGANVLTF.

This clonotype was counted ten times or more. This chain uses TRBV7-9 with TRBJ2-1; unclear D gene. V was trimmed by 4 bases and J by 6 bases, leaving 19 bases between them. Germline V lookup: CDR1 SEHNR, CDR2 FQNEAQ (reference sequence). The CDR3 runs 16 residues. DNA for the CDR3: TGTGCCAGCAGCTCGGAACTCGGGCCTTTGGTCAATGAGCAGTTCTTC. This gives the protein CASSSELGPLVNEQFF.

This clonotype is deemed medium-sized. The CDR3 DNA reads TGTGCCTCGGGACAGAGCACAGATACGCAGTATTTT. Its protein product is CASGQSTDTQYF. V gene TRBV11-3 combines with J gene TRBJ2-3; TRBD1 aligns across 7 bases. This CDR3 region has 12 residues. With V trimmed by 11 bases and J by 0 bases, 2 bases remained unmatched. Germline V gene data show CDR1 as SGHNT and CDR2 as YENEEA. Looking up the rest from reference TRBV11-3 and TRBJ2-3 gives the full variable domain: EAGVVQSPRYKIIEKKQPVAFWCNPISGHNTLYWYLQNLGQGPELLIRYENEEAVDDSQLPKDRFSAERLKGVDSTLKIQPAELGDSAVYLCASGQSTDTQYFGPGTRLTVL.

This chain connects TRBV20-1 to TRBJ2-1; D is perhaps TRBD1 or TRBD2 (5 bases each). Trimming stripped 3 bases from V and 4 bases from J, with 13 bases between. This CDR3 contains 14 residues. Germline V lookup: CDR1 DFQATT, CDR2 SNEGSKA (reference sequence). The CDR3 DNA reads as TGCAGTGCTAGTAAGAAGAGGGGTTACAATGAGCAGTTCTTC. Translated: CSASKKRGYNEQFF.

The CDR3 reads CATSDHGTEVAQYF. The CDR3 DNA sequence: TGTGCCACCAGTGATCATGGGACTGAGGTAGCGCAGTATTTT. This chain joins TRBV24-1 and TRBJ2-3, with a weak D call TRBD2 (6 bases). The germline CDR1 and CDR2 sequences are KGHDR and SFDVKD. V was shortened by 3 bases and J by 10 bases, with 16 bases between the two germline ends. CDR3 length equals 14 residues.

There are a few counts of this clonotype. Because the CDR3 is missing its conserved closing phenylalanine or tryptophan, this is likely a read error. CDR3 sequence: CASSVSSTDTQYL. Here the CDR3 DNA reads TGTGCCAGCAGCGTATCTAGCACAGATACGCAGTATCTT. This sequence joins TRBV7-8 and TRBJ2-3; unclear D gene. Germline values: CDR1 SGHVS, CDR2 FQNEAQ. Trimming shortened V by 5 bases and J by 0 bases, and 6 bases separated the two germline ends. CDR3 size: 13 residues.

This clonotype was picked up many times. This rearrangement joins TRBV27 to TRBJ2-1, with a possible D match to TRBD1 (6 bases). In germline, CDR1 is MNHEY, CDR2 SMNVEV (reference sequence). The CDR3 runs to 15 residues. The ends were cut back, 2 bases at V and 6 bases at J, with 14 bases in the middle. CDR3 amino acids: CASSLAQGNPNEQFF. CDR3 sequence (DNA): TGTGCCAGCAGTTTAGCACAGGGAAATCCCAATGAGCAGTTCTTC.

This clonotype was seen many times. The V and J genes are TRBV5-1 and TRBJ2-3; 7 bases fit TRBD1. This CDR3 comprises 14 residues. CDR1 SGHRS and CDR2 YFSETQ come from the germline V gene. V shed 5 bases, J shed 2 bases, and the junction held 5 bases outside the gene matches. CDR3 DNA: TGCGCCAGCAGTTCACAGGGGCCCACAGATACGCAGTATTTT. Its protein product is CASSSQGPTDTQYF. Full variable domain (outside the CDR3, taken from reference TRBV5-1 and TRBJ2-3): KAGVTQTPRYLIKTRGQQVTLSCSPISGHRSVSWYQQTPGQGLQFLFEYFSETQRNKGNFPGRFSGRQFSNSRSEMNVSTLELGDSALYLCASSSQGPTDTQYFGPGTRLTVL.

On this clonotype itself: An end of the junction does not agree with germline; a read error may underlie this. This sequence joins TRBV2 and TRBJ2-1; weak D call: TRBD2 (5 bases). The CDR3 runs to 13 residues. Germline V gene lookup returns CDR1 SNHLY and CDR2 FYNNEI. This chain's CDR3 is CACSATSLKEQFF. In DNA, the CDR3 is TGTGCCTGCAGCGCAACTAGTTTAAAGGAGCAGTTCTTC. The variable domain in full, with the rest retrieved from reference TRBV2 and TRBJ2-1, is EPEVTQTPSHQVTQMGQEVILRCVPISNHLYFYWYRQILGQKVEFLVSFYNNEISEKSEIFDDQFSVERPDGSNFTLKIRSTKLEDSAMYFCACSATSLKEQFFGPGTRLTVL.

Turning to this clonotype: Without the conserved terminal phenylalanine or tryptophan, this CDR3 likely stems from a read error. The chain combines TRBV5-1 with TRBJ2-1; 10 nucleotides align to TRBD2. The CDR3 covers 21 residues. Germline loops: CDR1 SGHRS, CDR2 YFSETQ. The CDR3 reads CASSSPGQGLAGESGNNGQFL. In DNA, the CDR3 is TGCGCCAGCAGCTCACCGGGGCAGGGGCTAGCGGGAGAATCGGGGAACAATGGGCAGTTCCTC.

At least ten counts were recorded for this clonotype. This chain links TRBV7-2 with TRBJ2-1; 12 bases agree with TRBD2. Germline V gene lookup returns CDR1 SGHTA and CDR2 FQGNSA. CDR3 length: 15 amino acids. Germline trimming cut 5 bases from V and 4 bases from J; bases unmatched to any gene: 3. The CDR3 is CASSKTSGGYNEQFF. DNA of the CDR3: TGTGCCAGCAGCAAGACTAGCGGGGGATACAATGAGCAGTTCTTC.